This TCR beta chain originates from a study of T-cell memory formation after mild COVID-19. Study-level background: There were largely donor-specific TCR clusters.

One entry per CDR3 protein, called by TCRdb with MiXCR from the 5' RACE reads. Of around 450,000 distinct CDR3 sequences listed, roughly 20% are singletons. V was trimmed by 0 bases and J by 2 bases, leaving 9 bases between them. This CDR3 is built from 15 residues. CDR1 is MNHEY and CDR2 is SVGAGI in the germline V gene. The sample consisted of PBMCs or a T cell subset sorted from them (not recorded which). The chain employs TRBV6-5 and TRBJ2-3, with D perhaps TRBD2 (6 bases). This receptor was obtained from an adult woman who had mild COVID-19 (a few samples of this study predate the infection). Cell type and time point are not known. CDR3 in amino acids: CASSYSGLHTDTQYF. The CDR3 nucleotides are TGTGCCAGCAGTTACTCAGGACTACACACAGATACGCAGTATTTT.